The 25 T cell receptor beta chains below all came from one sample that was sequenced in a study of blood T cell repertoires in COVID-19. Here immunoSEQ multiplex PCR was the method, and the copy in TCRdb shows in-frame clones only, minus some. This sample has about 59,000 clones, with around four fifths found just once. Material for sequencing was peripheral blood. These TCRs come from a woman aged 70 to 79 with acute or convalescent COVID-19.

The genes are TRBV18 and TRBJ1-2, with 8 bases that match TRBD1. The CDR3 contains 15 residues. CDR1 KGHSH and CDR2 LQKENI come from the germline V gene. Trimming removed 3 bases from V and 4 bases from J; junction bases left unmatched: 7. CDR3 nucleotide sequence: TGTGCCAGCTCACCTCGGGGACAGGCGGGCTATGGCTACACCTTC. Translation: CASSPRGQAGYGYTF.

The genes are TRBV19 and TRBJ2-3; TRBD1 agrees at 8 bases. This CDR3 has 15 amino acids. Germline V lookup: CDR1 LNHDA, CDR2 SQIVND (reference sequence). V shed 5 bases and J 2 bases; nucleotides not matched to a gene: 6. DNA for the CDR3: TGTGCCAGTAGTCTAATGGACAGGGTCACAGATACGCAGTATTTT. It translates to CASSLMDRVTDTQYF. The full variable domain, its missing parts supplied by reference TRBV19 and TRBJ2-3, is DGGITQSPKYLFRKEGQNVTLSCEQNLNHDAMYWYRQDPGQGLRLIYYSQIVNDFQKGDIAEGYSVSREKKESFPLTVTSAQKNPTAFYLCASSLMDRVTDTQYFGPGTRLTVL.

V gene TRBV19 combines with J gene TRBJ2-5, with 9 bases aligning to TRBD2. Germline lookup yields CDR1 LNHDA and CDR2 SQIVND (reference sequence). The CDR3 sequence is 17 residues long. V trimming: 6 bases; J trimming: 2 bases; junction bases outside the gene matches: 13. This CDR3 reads CASRPRGVAGAQETQYF. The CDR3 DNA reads TGTGCCAGTAGACCCCGCGGAGTAGCGGGAGCTCAAGAGACCCAGTACTTC.

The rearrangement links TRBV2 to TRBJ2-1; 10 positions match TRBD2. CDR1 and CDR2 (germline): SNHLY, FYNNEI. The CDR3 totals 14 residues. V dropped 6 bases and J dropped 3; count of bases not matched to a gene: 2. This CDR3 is CASRLAGNYNEQFF. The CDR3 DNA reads TGTGCCAGCAGACTAGCGGGAAACTACAATGAGCAGTTCTTC.

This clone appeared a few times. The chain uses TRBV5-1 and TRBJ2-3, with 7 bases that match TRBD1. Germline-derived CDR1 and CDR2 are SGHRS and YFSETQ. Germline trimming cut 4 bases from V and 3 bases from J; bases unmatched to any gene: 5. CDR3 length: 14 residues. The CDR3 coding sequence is TGCGCCAGCAGCGCACAGGGGATAACAGATACGCAGTATTTT. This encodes CASSAQGITDTQYF. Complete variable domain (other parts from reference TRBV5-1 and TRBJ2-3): KAGVTQTPRYLIKTRGQQVTLSCSPISGHRSVSWYQQTPGQGLQFLFEYFSETQRNKGNFPGRFSGRQFSNSRSEMNVSTLELGDSALYLCASSAQGITDTQYFGPGTRLTVL.

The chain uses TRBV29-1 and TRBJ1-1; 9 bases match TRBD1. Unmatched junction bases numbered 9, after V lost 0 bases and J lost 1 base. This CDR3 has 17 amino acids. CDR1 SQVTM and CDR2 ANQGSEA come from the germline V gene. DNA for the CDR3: TGCAGCGTTGAAGATCGGCTGGACAGGGGCTGGAACACTGAAGCTTTCTTT. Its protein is CSVEDRLDRGWNTEAFF. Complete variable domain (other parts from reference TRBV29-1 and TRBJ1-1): SAVISQKPSRDICQRGTSLTIQCQVDSQVTMMFWYRQQPGQSLTLIATANQGSEATYESGFVIDKFPISRPNLTFSTLTVSNMSPEDSSIYLCSVEDRLDRGWNTEAFFGQGTRLTVV.

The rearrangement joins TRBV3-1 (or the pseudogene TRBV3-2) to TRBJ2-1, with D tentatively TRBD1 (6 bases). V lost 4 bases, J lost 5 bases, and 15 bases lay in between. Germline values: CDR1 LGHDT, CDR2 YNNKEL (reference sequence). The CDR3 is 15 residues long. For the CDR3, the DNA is TGTGCCAGCAGCCCGGACAGTTTCAAAAACAATGAGCAGTTCTTC. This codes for CASSPDSFKNNEQFF.

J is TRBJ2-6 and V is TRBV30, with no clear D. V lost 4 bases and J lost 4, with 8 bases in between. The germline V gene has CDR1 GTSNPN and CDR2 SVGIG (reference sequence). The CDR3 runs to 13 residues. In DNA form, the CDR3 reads TGTGCCTGGAAACAGACCGGGGCCAACGTCCTGACTTTC. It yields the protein CAWKQTGANVLTF.

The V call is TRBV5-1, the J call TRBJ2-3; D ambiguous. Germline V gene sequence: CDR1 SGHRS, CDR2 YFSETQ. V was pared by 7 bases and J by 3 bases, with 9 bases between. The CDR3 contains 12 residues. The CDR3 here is CASFHRTDTQYF. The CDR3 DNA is TGCGCCAGCTTCCACAGAACAGATACGCAGTATTTT.

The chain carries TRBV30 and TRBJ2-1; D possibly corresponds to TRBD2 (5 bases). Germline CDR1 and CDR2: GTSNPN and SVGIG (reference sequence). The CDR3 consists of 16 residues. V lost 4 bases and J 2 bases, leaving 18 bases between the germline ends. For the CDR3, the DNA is TGTGCCTGGACTCCCGAGGGCGGCGGGCCCTACAATGAGCAGTTCTTC. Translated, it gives CAWTPEGGGPYNEQFF.

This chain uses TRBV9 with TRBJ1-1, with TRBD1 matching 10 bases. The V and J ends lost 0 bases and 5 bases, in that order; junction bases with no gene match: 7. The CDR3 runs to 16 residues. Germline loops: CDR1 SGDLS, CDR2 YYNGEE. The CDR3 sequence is CASSVGYRDRGTEAFF. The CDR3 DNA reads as TGTGCCAGCAGCGTAGGGTACCGGGACAGGGGTACTGAAGCTTTCTTT.

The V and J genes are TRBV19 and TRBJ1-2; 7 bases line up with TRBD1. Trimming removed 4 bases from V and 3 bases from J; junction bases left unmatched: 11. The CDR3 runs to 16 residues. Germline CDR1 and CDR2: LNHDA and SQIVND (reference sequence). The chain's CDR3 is CASSTGTVIGYYGYTF. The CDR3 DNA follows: TGTGCCAGTAGTACCGGGACAGTTATAGGGTACTATGGCTACACCTTC.

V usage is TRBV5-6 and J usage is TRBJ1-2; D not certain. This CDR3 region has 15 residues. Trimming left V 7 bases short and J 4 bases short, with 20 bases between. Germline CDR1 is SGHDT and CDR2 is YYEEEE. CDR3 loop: CASLPGGPAGYGYTF. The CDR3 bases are TGTGCCAGCCTCCCAGGAGGGCCCGCTGGCTATGGCTACACCTTC. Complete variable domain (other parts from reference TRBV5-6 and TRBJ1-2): DAGVTQSPTHLIKTRGQQVTLRCSPKSGHDTVSWYQQALGQGPQFIFQYYEEEERQRGNFPDRFSGHQFPNYSSELNVNALLLGDSALYLCASLPGGPAGYGYTFGSGTRLTVV.

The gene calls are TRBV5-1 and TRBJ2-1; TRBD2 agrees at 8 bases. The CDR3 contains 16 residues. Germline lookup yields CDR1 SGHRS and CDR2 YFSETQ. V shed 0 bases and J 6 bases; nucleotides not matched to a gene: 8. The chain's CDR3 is CASSLGWTSTGNEQFF. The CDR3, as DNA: TGCGCCAGCAGCTTGGGTTGGACTAGCACAGGCAATGAGCAGTTCTTC.

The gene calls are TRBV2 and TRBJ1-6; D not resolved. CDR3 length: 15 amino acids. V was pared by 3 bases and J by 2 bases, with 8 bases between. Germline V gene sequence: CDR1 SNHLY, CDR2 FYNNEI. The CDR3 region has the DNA TGTGCCAGCAGTGACGGGAGCACCTATAATTCACCCCTCCACTTT. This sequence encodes CASSDGSTYNSPLHF.

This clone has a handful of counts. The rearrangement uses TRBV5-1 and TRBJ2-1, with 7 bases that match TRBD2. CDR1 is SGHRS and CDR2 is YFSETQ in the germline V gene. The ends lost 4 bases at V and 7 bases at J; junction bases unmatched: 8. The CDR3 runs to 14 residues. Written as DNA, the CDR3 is TGCGCCAGCAGCCCCCGGCGGGGGAGTAATGAGCAGTTCTTC. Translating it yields CASSPRRGSNEQFF.

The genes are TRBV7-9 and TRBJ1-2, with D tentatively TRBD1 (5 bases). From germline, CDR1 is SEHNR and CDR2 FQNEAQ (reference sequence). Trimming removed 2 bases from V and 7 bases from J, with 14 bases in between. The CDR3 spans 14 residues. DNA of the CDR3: TGTGCCAGCAGCTTACAGGGTCGCACAGCTGGCTACACCTTC. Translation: CASSLQGRTAGYTF. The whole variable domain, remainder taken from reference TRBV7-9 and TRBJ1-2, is DTGVSQNPRHKITKRGQNVTFRCDPISEHNRLYWYRQTLGQGPEFLTYFQNEAQLEKSRLLSDRFSAERPKGSFSTLEIQRTEQGDSAMYLCASSLQGRTAGYTFGSGTRLTVV.

CDR3 nucleotides: TGTGCCAGCAGCCATGGGACAGGAATGGATGGCTACACCTTC. Translated, it gives CASSHGTGMDGYTF. This chain joins TRBV27 and TRBJ1-2; 8 nucleotides line up with TRBD1. J lost 6 bases, V lost 6 bases, and 9 bases had no gene match. Per the germline V gene, CDR1 is MNHEY and CDR2 is SMNVEV (reference sequence). The CDR3 spans 14 residues.

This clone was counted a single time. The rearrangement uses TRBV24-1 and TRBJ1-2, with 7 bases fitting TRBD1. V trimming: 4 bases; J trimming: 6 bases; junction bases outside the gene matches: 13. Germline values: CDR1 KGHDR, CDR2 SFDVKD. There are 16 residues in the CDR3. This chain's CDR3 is CATSDGFQGGMHGYTF. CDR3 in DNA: TGTGCCACCAGTGACGGGTTTCAAGGGGGCATGCATGGCTACACCTTC.

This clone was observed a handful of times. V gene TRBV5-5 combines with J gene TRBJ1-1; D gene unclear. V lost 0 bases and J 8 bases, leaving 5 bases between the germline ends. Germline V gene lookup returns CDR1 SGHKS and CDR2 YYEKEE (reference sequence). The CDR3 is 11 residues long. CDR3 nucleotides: TGTGCCAGCAGCTTGGCCAGGGAAGCTTTCTTT. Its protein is CASSLAREAFF.

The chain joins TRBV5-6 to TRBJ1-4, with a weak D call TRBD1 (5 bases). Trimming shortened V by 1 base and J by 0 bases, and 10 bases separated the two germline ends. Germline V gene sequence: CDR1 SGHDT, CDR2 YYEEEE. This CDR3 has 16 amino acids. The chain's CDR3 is CASSLFDSATNEKLFF. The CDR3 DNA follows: TGTGCCAGCAGCTTGTTCGACAGTGCAACTAATGAAAAACTGTTTTTT.

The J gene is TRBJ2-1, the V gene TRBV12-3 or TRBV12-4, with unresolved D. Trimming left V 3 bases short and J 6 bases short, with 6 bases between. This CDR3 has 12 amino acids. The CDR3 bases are TGTGCCAGCAGTTTTACAATCAATGAGCAGTTCTTC. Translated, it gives CASSFTINEQFF.

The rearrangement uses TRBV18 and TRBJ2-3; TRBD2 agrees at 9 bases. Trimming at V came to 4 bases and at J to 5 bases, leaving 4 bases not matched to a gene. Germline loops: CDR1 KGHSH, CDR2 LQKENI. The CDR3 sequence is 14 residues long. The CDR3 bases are TGTGCCAGCTCACTTAGCGGGGGCGGAGATACGCAGTATTTT. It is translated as CASSLSGGGDTQYF.

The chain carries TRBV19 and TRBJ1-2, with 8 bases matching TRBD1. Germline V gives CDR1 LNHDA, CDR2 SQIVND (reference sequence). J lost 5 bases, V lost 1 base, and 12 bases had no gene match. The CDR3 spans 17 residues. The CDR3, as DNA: TGTGCCAGTAGTATAGCCGGGACAGGCACCCAAGTTTATGGCTACACCTTC. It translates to CASSIAGTGTQVYGYTF.

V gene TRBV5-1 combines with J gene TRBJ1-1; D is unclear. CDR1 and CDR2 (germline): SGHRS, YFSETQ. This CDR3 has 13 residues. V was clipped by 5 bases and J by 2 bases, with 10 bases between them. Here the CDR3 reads CASRAGSNTEAFF. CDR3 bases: TGCGCCAGCAGGGCCGGGAGTAACACTGAAGCTTTCTTT.